The subject of this entry is one T cell receptor (beta chain). The protocol was immunoSEQ multiplex PCR, while the TCRdb copy is restricted to in-frame clones and leaves out a portion. The data contain 17,000 or so clones, less than 90% of them singletons. This specimen comes from a study of OX40 agonist ivuxolimab in advanced cancers. CDR3 length: 15 amino acids. CDR1 and CDR2 from the germline V gene are MGHRA and YSYEKL. V dropped 4 bases and J dropped 5; count of bases not matched to a gene: 9. The starting material was CD4+ or CD8+ T cells sorted from blood, obtained in a trial of the OX40 agonist ivuxolimab. This chain links TRBV4-1 with TRBJ2-5; 8 nucleotides match TRBD1. The receptor comes from an adult with an advanced solid tumor such as melanoma, head and neck, liver or kidney cancer. CDR3 sequence (DNA): TGCGCCAGCAGCCTTTCGGACAGGGTGCATGAGACCCAGTACTTC. Protein sequence: CASSLSDRVHETQYF.